The clone carrying this T cell receptor (beta chain) has only a few counts. Antigen: not known. The study sequenced cultured CD4+ T cell DNA using the Oncomine TCR Beta short-read assay. From the PCR reads, TCRdb called clonotypes with MiXCR, one entry per CDR3 protein. The sample holds around 13,000 distinct CDR3 sequences, roughly 26% seen once. Germline V gives CDR1 MNHNS, CDR2 SASEGT. The V segment lost 6 bases and the J segment 6 bases; nucleotides outside the gene matches: 5. CDR3 length: 14 residues. As for treatment: approximately 10-day PBMC culture with coronavirus spike peptide pools or control peptides (ViraFEST assay). The sample comes from a study of vaccination and CD4 T cells after COVID-19. Across the study: Each control culture was treated with a CEFX pool, an HIV-1 Nef pool, or no peptide. Study conclusions and caveats: Reactive clonotype counts went from median roughly 19 after infection to roughly 41 after vaccination, nonsignificantly. In convalescent patients, 304 of 307 vaccine-specific clones were spike mono-reactive. A median roughly 84% of convalescent patients' SARS-CoV-2-reactive clones emerged only after vaccination.

The receptor's source is a human donor who had recovered from COVID-19. The chain has TRBV6-1 and TRBJ2-1, with 10 bases aligning to TRBD2. This specimen consisted of CD4+ T cells from blood, cultured in vitro, obtained after SARS-CoV-2 vaccination. CDR3 DNA: TGTGCCAGCAGCCCTAGCGGGAGAGGCAATGAGCAGTTCTTC. Protein product: CASSPSGRGNEQFF.